This entry lists 10 T cell receptor beta chains sequenced from one sample in a study of blood T cell repertoires in COVID-19. Some clones are missing from TCRdb's copy, which holds only in-frame ones; the method was immunoSEQ multiplex PCR. The top ten clones hold around 6.9% of a sample with roughly 300,000 clones, 65% to 90% of them seen once. Sequenced: peripheral blood. The receptors derive from a human donor in a cohort sampled during active COVID-19.

This clone has just a few counts. This rearrangement joins TRBV7-3 to TRBJ1-1, with D tentatively TRBD1 (6 bases). The CDR3 spans 13 residues. The ends were cut back, 4 bases at V and 5 bases at J, with 11 bases in the middle. CDR1 SGHTA and CDR2 FQGTGA come from the germline V gene. In DNA form, the CDR3 reads TGTGCCAGCAGCTCCGGTAGGGGGACTGAAGCTTTCTTT. As protein: CASSSGRGTEAFF.

J is TRBJ1-2 and V is TRBV9; D is possibly TRBD1 (5 bases). Germline loops: CDR1 SGDLS, CDR2 YYNGEE. The CDR3 consists of 15 residues. With 0 bases removed from V and 3 bases from J, the gap between germline ends came to 12 bases. This CDR3 is CASSVEAGLHYGYTF. The CDR3, as DNA: TGTGCCAGCAGCGTAGAGGCAGGGTTGCACTATGGCTACACCTTC. The entire variable domain, with the rest obtained from reference TRBV9 and TRBJ1-2, is as follows: DSGVTQTPKHLITATGQRVTLRCSPRSGDLSVYWYQQSLDQGLQFLIQYYNGEERAKGNILERFSAQQFPDLHSELNLSSLELGDSALYFCASSVEAGLHYGYTFGSGTRLTVV.

J is TRBJ2-7 and V is TRBV3-1 (or the pseudogene TRBV3-2); TRBD1 is a possible D gene (5 bases). CDR3 length: 13 amino acids. The germline CDR1 and CDR2 sequences are LGHDT and YNNKEL (reference sequence). The ends were cut back, 4 bases at V and 6 bases at J, with 13 bases in the middle. CDR3 loop: CASSRTGPAEQYF. DNA for the CDR3: TGTGCCAGCAGCCGAACAGGTCCGGCCGAGCAGTACTTC.

The CDR3 DNA follows: TGTGCCACCACGGGACAGGGCCATGAAAAACTGTTTTTT. Amino acid sequence: CATTGQGHEKLFF. This chain connects TRBV25-1 to TRBJ1-4, with 9 bases lining up with TRBD1. CDR3 size: 13 residues. Looked up from germline, CDR1 is MGHDK and CDR2 is SYGVNS. V was pared by 10 bases and J by 6 bases, with 6 bases of the junction left unmatched.

The CDR3 sequence: CASSQQYRVAFF. The CDR3 DNA is TGTGCCAGCAGCCAGCAATACAGGGTAGCTTTCTTT. The chain uses TRBV3-1 (or the pseudogene TRBV3-2) and TRBJ1-1, with a possible D match to TRBD1 (6 bases). The V and J ends lost 3 bases and 10 bases respectively, with 12 bases between them. The CDR3 contains 12 residues. Germline V gene sequence: CDR1 LGHDT, CDR2 YNNKEL (reference sequence).

V and J are TRBV3-1 (or the pseudogene TRBV3-2) and TRBJ1-1; D is ambiguous. Germline CDR1 is LGHDT and CDR2 is YNNKEL (reference sequence). The CDR3 runs 13 residues. V lost 6 bases to trimming and J lost 0 bases, with 8 bases between them. The CDR3 sequence: CASRRRMNTEAFF. In DNA form, the CDR3 reads TGTGCCAGCAGGAGGAGGATGAACACTGAAGCTTTCTTT.

The table lists this clone with a count of one. This rearrangement joins TRBV9 to TRBJ2-5; 9 bases fit TRBD1. CDR1 is SGDLS and CDR2 is YYNGEE in the germline V gene. There are 15 residues in the CDR3. V lost 4 bases, J lost 4 bases, and 8 bases stayed unmatched. DNA for the CDR3: TGTGCCAGCAGCCGACACGGACAGGGGCGAGAGACCCAGTACTTC. Protein sequence: CASSRHGQGRETQYF. Based on the CDR3 plus reference TRBV9 and TRBJ2-5, the full variable domain is DSGVTQTPKHLITATGQRVTLRCSPRSGDLSVYWYQQSLDQGLQFLIQYYNGEERAKGNILERFSAQQFPDLHSELNLSSLELGDSALYFCASSRHGQGRETQYFGPGTRLLVL.

The chain combines TRBV18 with TRBJ2-2; D may be TRBD2 (5 bases). V lost 5 bases and J 3 bases, leaving 13 bases between the germline ends. This CDR3 spans 15 amino acids. Germline CDR1 KGHSH, CDR2 LQKENI. CDR3 DNA: TGTGCCAGCTCAGGACTTAAATGGGACACCGGGGAGCTGTTTTTT. Encoded protein: CASSGLKWDTGELFF.

This chain links TRBV1 with TRBJ2-5; whether TRBD2, the table's D call, matches the DNA was not checked. TRBV1 is described as a pseudogene. This CDR3 is built from 11 residues. For the CDR3, the DNA is TGCACCAGCAGCCTGCGAGAGACCCAGTACTTC. This sequence encodes CTSSLRETQYF.

This rearrangement joins TRBV5-1 to TRBJ2-7; TRBD1 agrees at 7 bases. Germline V CDR1 and CDR2: SGHRS, YFSETQ. V lost 4 bases to trimming and J lost 0 bases; unmatched junction nucleotides: 10. The CDR3 runs to 16 residues. The CDR3 nucleotides read TGCGCCAGCAGCCACCCCAGGGGGAGTCTCTCCTACGAGCAGTACTTC. Translating gives CASSHPRGSLSYEQYF.